This TCR beta chain was sequenced in a study of T cells expressing NK-cell markers (dated by TCRdb to about 2020). Background on the whole study: Several donors provided sorted CD3+CD56+NKG2C+, CD3+CD56+NKG2C- and CD3+CD56-NKG2C+ T-cell subsets, whose TCR beta-chain repertoires were profiled. Of the eight sequenced donors, seven were found to be HCMV-seropositive and one was found to be HCMV-seronegative. Libraries were sequenced as 2 x 150 bp reads on Illumina HiSeq 2000/2500, MiSeq or NextSeq. All eight donors whose samples were sequenced were randomly selected healthy volunteers, three of them men and five women.

For CDR1 and CDR2, the germline V gene lists SGDLS and YYNGEE. Measured from the cysteine to the phenylalanine, the CDR3 is 14 residues long. No DNA is recorded. To determine HCMV serostatus, a commercial ELISA kit was used to detect HCMV-specific IgG in serum. Ficoll density gradient centrifugation was used to isolate peripheral blood mononuclear cells from blood. As to this clonotype: Its specific antigen is unknown.

TCRdb names Illumina HiSeq 2000 as the instrument used. TCR beta cDNA libraries were made by 5'RACE template switching that added a universal primer site and unique molecular identifiers. Priming for cDNA synthesis came from the TCR beta constant segment, and two successive PCR amplification steps followed. Under the source paper's analysis protocol: Reads were demultiplexed and grouped by UMI with MIGEC, and clonotypes were assembled and quantified with MiTCR. To exclude erroneous sequences, any TCR cDNA sequence not supported by at least two reads was discarded. The tcR package was used for downstream repertoire analysis, with clonotypes matched between fractions based on CDR3 nucleotide sequence plus V segment. VDJmatch was used to annotate antigen specificity against VDJdb, with one amino acid substitution allowed in CDR3. TCRdb reprocessed the reads, so every CDR3 protein sequence counts as one entry and DNA is not shown. TCRdb, rather than the study authors, made the V and J calls. The table for this sample records 250,000 to 300,000 distinct CDR3 sequences. Together, the top ten hold more than 3.5% of the sample.

General findings and caveats noted by the study authors: Whether the expanded NKG2C-expressing T cell clones were specific for HCMV antigens remained unclear. Those dominant clonotypes were again the most abundant among CD3+CD56-NKG2C+ cells in a few donors, at about 25-60.1%. In about 6 donors, the dominant CD3+CD56+NKG2C+ clonotypes were found to rank among the top 10 CD8+ clonotypes and to make up about 1.0-7.0% of CD8+ T cells.

The V gene is TRBV9 and the J gene is TRBJ2-7; there is no DNA to check the TCRdb D call of TRBD1. The source of this sequence is a woman aged 18 to 75 in good health. Sequenced material: blood T cells: a sorted CD56 or NKG2C T cell subset, CD4+ or CD8+ T cells, or bulk PBMC T cells (not recorded which). This receptor has the CDR3 CASSPRTGPYEQYF.